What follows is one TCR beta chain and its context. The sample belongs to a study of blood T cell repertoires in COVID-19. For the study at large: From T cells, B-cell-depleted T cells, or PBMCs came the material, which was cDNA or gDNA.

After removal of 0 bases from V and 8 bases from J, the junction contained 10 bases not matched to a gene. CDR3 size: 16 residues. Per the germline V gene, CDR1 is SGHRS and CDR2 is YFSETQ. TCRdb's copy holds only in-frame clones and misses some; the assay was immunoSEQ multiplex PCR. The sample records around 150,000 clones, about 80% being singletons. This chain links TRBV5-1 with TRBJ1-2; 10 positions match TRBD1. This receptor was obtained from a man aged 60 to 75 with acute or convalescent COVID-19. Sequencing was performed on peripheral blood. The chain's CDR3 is CASSLGGTGEVWGYTF. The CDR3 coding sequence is TGCGCCAGCAGCTTGGGCGGGACAGGGGAAGTTTGGGGCTACACCTTC.